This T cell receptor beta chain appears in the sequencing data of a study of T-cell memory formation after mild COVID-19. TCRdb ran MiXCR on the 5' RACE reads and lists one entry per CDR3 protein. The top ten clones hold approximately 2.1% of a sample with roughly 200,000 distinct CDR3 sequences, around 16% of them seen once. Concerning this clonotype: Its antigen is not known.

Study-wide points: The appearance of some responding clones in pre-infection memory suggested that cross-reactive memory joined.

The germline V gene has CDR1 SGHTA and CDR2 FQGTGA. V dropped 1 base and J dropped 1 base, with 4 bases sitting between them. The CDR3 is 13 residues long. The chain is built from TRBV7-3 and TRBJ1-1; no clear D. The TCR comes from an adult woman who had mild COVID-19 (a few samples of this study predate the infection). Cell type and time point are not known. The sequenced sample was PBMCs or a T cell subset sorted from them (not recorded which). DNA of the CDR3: TGTGCCAGCAGCTTAAATAGGAACACTGAAGCTTTCTTT. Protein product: CASSLNRNTEAFF.